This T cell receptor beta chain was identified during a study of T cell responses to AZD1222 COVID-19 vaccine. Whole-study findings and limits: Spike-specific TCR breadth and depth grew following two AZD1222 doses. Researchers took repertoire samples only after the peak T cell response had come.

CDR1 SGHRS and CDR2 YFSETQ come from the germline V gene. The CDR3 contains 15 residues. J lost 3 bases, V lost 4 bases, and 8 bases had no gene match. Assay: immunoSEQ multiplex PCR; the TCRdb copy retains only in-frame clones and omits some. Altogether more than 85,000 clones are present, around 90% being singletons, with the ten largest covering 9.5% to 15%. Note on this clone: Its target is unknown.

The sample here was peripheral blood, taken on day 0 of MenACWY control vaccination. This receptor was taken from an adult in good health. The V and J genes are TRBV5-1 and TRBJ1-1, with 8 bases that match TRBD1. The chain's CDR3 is CASSGRQGLDTEAFF. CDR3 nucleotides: TGCGCCAGCAGCGGACGACAGGGGCTGGACACTGAAGCTTTCTTT. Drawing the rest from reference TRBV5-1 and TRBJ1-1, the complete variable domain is KAGVTQTPRYLIKTRGQQVTLSCSPISGHRSVSWYQQTPGQGLQFLFEYFSETQRNKGNFPGRFSGRQFSNSRSEMNVSTLELGDSALYLCASSGRQGLDTEAFFGQGTRLTVV.